The subject of this entry is one TCR beta chain. Profiling relied on immunoSEQ multiplex PCR, and the TCRdb table lists in-frame clones only, not all of them. The repertoire consists of tens of thousands of clones, with about nine tenths occurring once and the leading ten covering 1% to 1.5%. The record originates from a study of blood T cell repertoires in COVID-19. From germline, CDR1 is SQVTM and CDR2 ANQGSEA. Trimming took 4 bases from V and 3 from J; bases not matched to a gene: 9. CDR3 length equals 15 residues. The rearrangement links TRBV29-1 to TRBJ2-3; TRBD2 matches 8 bases. This receptor was identified in a woman aged 80 or over with acute or convalescent COVID-19. Sequenced input: peripheral blood. This chain's CDR3 is CSVAGTGGGTDTQYF. The CDR3 region has the DNA TGCAGCGTTGCAGGCACGGGAGGGGGGACAGATACGCAGTATTTT.